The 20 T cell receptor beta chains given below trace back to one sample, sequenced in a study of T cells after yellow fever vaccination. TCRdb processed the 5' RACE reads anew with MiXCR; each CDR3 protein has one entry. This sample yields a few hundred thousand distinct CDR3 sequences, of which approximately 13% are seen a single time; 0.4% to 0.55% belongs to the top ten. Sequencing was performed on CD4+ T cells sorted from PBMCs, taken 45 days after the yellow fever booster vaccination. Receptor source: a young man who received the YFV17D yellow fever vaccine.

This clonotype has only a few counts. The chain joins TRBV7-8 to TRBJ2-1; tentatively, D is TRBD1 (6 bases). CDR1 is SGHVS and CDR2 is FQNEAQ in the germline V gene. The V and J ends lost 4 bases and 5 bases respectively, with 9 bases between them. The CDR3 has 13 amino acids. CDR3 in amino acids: CASSYNRDNEQFF. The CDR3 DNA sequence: TGTGCCAGCAGCTATAACAGGGACAATGAGCAGTTCTTC.

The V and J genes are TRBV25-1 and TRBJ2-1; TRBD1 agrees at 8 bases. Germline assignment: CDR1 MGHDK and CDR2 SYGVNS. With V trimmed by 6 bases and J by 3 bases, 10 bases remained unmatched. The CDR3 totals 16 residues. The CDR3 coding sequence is TGTGCCAGCAGAGAAGGGACCACAGGGGGCTACAATGAGCAGTTCTTC. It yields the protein CASREGTTGGYNEQFF.

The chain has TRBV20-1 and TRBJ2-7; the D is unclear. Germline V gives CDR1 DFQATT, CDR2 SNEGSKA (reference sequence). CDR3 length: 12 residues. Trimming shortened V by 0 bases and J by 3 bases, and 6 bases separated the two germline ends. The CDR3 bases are TGCAGTGCTAGAGATATCAGCTACGAGCAGTACTTC. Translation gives CSARDISYEQYF.

The CDR3 DNA reads as TGCAGCGTCGAAAGACTAGCGGGGACCGGGGAGCTGTTTTTT. It specifies CSVERLAGTGELFF. V gene TRBV29-1 combines with J gene TRBJ2-2, with 11 bases that match TRBD2. Germline V CDR1 and CDR2: SQVTM, ANQGSEA. V lost 6 bases, J lost 5 bases, and 5 bases stayed unmatched. The CDR3 has 14 amino acids.

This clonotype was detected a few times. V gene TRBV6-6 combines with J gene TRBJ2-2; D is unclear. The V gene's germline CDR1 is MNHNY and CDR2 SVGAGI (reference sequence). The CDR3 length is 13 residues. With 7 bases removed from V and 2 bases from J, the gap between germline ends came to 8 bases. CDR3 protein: CASNPPNTGELFF. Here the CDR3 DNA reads TGTGCCAGCAACCCCCCAAACACCGGGGAGCTGTTTTTT.

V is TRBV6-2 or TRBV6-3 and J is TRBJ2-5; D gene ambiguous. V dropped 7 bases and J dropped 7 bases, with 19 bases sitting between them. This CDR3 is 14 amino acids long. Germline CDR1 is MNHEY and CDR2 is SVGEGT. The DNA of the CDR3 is TGTGCCAGCATCCTGAGACTCACTGGTGCGACCCAGTACTTC. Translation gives CASILRLTGATQYF.

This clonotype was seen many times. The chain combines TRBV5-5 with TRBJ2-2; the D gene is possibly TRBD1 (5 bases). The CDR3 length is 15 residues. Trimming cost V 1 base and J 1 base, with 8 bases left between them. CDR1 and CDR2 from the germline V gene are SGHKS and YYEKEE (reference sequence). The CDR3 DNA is TGTGCCAGCAGCTTGTCTCAGGGGAACACCGGGGAGCTGTTTTTT. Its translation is CASSLSQGNTGELFF.

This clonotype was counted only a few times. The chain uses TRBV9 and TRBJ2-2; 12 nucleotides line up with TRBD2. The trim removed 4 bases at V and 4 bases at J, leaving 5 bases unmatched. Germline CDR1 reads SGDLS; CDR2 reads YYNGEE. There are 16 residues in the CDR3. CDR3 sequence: CASSTRTSGVTGELFF. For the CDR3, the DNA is TGTGCCAGCAGCACCCGGACTAGCGGGGTCACCGGGGAGCTGTTTTTT.

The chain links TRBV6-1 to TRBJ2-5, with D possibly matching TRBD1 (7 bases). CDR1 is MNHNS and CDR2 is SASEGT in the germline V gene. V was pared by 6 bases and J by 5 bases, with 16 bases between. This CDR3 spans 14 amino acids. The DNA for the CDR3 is TGTGCCAGCAGAATCCGACAGGGAGGCGAGACCCAGTACTTC. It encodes CASRIRQGGETQYF.

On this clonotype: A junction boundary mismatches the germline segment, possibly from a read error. CDR3 nucleotide sequence: TGCGCATATGAGGGAACCGGGGAGCTGTTTTTT. Its protein product is CAYEGTGELFF. The rearrangement links TRBV30 to TRBJ2-2; tentative D call: TRBD2 (5 bases). The CDR3 length is 11 residues. Germline V lookup: CDR1 GTSNPN, CDR2 SVGIG (reference sequence). The full variable domain, in which reference TRBV30 and TRBJ2-2 provide the parts outside the CDR3, is SQTIHQWPATLVQPVGSPLSLECTVEGTSNPNLYWYRQAAGRGLQLLFYSVGIGQISSEVPQNLSASRPQDRQFILSSKKLLLSDSGFYLCAYEGTGELFFGEGSRLTVL.

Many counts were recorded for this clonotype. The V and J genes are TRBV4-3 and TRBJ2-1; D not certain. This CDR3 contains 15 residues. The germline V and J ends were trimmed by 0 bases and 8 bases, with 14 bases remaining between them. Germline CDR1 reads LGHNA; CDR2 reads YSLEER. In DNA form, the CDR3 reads TGCGCCAGCAGCCAAGAATCCGTCTTTGCTTATGAGCAGTTCTTC. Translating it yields CASSQESVFAYEQFF.

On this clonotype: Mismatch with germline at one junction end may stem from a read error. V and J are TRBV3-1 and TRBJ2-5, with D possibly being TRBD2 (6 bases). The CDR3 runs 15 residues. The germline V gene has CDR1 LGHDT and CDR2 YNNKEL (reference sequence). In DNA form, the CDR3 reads TGTGCCTGCAGCCACGGGACCTCAGGAGGGGAGACCCAGTACTTC. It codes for CACSHGTSGGETQYF.

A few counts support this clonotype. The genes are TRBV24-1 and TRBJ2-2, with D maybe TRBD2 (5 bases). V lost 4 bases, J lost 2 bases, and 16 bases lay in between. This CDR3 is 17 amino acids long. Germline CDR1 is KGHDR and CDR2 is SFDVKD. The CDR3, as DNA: TGTGCCACCAGTGACCAAAGGAAAAGCGGCAACACCGGGGAGCTGTTTTTT. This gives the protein CATSDQRKSGNTGELFF.

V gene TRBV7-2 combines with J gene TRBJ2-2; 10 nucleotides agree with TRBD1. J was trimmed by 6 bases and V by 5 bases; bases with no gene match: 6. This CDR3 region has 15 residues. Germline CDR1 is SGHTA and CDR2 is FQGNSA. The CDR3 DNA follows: TGTGCCAGCAGCACGAGACAGGGGGCGTCCGGGGAGCTGTTTTTT. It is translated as CASSTRQGASGELFF.

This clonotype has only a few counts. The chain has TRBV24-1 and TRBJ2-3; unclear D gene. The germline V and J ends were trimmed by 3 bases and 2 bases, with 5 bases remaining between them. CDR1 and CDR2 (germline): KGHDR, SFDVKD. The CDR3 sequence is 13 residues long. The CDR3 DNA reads TGTGCCACCAGTGATCCTATCACAGATACGCAGTATTTT. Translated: CATSDPITDTQYF.

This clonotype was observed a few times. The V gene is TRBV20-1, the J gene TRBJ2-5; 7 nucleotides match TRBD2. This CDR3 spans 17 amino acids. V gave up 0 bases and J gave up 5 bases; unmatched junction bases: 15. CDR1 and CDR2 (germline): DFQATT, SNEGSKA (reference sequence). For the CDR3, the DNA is TGCAGTGCTAGAGAGCCCGTCCGTCTCTGGGGAGGGGAGACCCAGTACTTC. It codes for CSAREPVRLWGGETQYF.

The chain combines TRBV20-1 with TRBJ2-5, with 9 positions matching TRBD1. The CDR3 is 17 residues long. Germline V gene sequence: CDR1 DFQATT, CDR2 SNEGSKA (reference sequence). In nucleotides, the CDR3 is TGCTGTGTCCGGGGGGCCGGACAGGGGTCGAACCAAGAGACCCAGTACTTC. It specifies CCVRGAGQGSNQETQYF.

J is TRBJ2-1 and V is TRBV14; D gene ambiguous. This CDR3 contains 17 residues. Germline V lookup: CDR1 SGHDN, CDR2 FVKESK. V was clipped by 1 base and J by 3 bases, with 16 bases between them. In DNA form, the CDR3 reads TGTGCCAGCAGCCAAGGAATCCGACTCAGATACTACAATGAGCAGTTCTTC. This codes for CASSQGIRLRYYNEQFF.

The CDR3 region is CASSTASSYNEQFF. The CDR3 coding sequence is TGCGCCAGCAGTACGGCCAGCTCCTACAATGAGCAGTTCTTC. This chain uses TRBV5-1 with TRBJ2-1, with D uncertain. V lost 5 bases to trimming and J lost 0 bases, with 9 bases between them. In germline, CDR1 is SGHRS, CDR2 YFSETQ. The CDR3 is 14 amino acids.

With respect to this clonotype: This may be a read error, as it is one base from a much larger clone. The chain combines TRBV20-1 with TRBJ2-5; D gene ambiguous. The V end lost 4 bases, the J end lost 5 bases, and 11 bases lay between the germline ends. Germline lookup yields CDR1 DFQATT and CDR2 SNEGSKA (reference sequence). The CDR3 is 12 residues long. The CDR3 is CSAKDQLETQYF. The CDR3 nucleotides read TGCAGTGCTAAGGACCAACTGGAGACCCAGTACTTC.